Sequencing of this T cell receptor (beta chain) was carried out in a study of blood T cell repertoires in COVID-19 (dated by TCRdb to the early 2020s). In terms of the full investigation: Samples covering the acute and convalescent phases of COVID-19 were provided by collaborators in the United States, Italy and Spain. The repertoires were made available in a free public database intended to serve as a resource for research on the immune response to SARS-CoV-2. Where available, HLA class I and class II types were obtained from metadata supplied by the sample provider rather than from assay-based typing. The samples were drawn from the first 160 participants of the ongoing ImmuneRACE study and from about 1,200 subjects provided by 6 global collaborators. The material from the prospective study consisted of cDNA or gDNA derived from T cells, B-cell-depleted T cells, or PBMCs. Sample metadata almost always included a de-identified subject ID, COVID-19 status, age in years and sex. The dataset comprised deeply sampled blood TCRbeta repertoires from subjects exposed to, actively infected with, or recovered from COVID-19. General study outcomes and caveats: How much clinical and demographic metadata was included differed by source and by participant, and the metadata was provided uncurated.

A note on this clone: This clone's antigen is unknown. No much larger clone exists at a distance of one base, and base qualities are not known.

In the prospective study, participants were roughly 18 to 95 years old, resided in about two dozen geographic areas of the United States, and were enrolled through a virtual design. In the prospective study, cohorts were assigned on the basis of participant-reported clinical history obtained from a screening survey and a study questionnaire. For ImmuneRACE Cohort 3, a participant was defined as recovered based on two consecutive negative NP/OP PCR tests, clearance by a healthcare professional, or resolution of symptoms. In the prospective study, mobile phlebotomists collected whole blood, serum and a nasopharyngeal or oropharyngeal swab from each participant. Participants in the prospective study had the option to provide additional blood draws and questionnaires over a roughly 2-month period. Blood samples from the prospective study were shipped frozen or at room temperature prior to DNA extraction.

CDR1 and CDR2 are read off the germline V gene (reference sequence) as SEHNR and FQNEAQ. From the cysteine up to the phenylalanine, the CDR3 has a length of 14 residues. Only CDR3 DNA is held: 42 bases, read in frame from base 1. The junction carries 12 bases between V and J, which are trimmed by 3 bases and 6 bases respectively. The immunoSEQ Assay, a bias-controlled multiplex PCR, was used to amplify TCRbeta CDR3 regions from genomic DNA. Concerning the study's data processing: The number of nucleated cells in each sample was estimated by amplification of reference gene primers within the assay. Sequence reads were collapsed and filtered to measure the absolute abundance of every unique TCRbeta CDR3 rearrangement. For each sample, productive Simpson clonality was calculated by taking the square root of Simpson's diversity index across productive rearrangements. TCRdb carries this immuneACCESS record with in-frame sequences only. Its versions omit some clonotypes, under half of them owing to an unresolved V gene in the studies checked, with the rest unexplained. The V and J calls and clone size are taken from that table; D and trimming were inferred from the DNA. Within this sample are hundreds of thousands of clones, with approximately 90% of them counted one time only. Less than 3% of the sample is in the top ten clones.

Sequencing used PBMCs or T cells enriched from blood (not recorded which). This receptor was taken from a woman aged 45-65 years who had recovered from COVID-19. The receptor chain draws on TRBV7-9 and TRBJ1-5; TRBD1 might be the D gene, on 6 matching bases. The nucleotides read TGTGCCAGCAGCTTCACGGGGGGCGGTCAGCCCCAGCATTTT. Translated, this is CASSFTGGGQPQHF.